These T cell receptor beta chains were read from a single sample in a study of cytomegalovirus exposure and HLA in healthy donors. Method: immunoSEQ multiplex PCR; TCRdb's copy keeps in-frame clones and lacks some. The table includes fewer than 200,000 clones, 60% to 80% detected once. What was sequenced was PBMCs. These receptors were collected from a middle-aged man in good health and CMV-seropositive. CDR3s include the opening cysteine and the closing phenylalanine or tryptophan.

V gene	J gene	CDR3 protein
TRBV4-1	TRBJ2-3	CASSQDRTGGRLDTQYF
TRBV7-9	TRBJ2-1	CASSLKAGLSYNEQFF
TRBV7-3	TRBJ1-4	CASSQGQLNEKLFF
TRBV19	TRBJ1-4	CASSTRGGGREKLFF
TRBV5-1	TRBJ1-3	CASSQGTTRNTIYF
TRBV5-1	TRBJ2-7	CASSWGEEQATYEQYF
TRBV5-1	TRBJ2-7	CASTTGLAGAEQYF
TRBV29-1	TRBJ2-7	CSVEFRTSGTSEQYF
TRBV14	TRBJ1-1	CASSQDGARFTEAFF
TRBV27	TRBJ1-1	CASSFYANTEAFF
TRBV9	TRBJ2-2	CASSLGWGPPGSTGELFF
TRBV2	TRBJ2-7	CASSERWSYEQYF
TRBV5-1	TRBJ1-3	CASRDRGLAGNTIYF
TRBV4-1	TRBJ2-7	CASSQDNGRTTYEQYF
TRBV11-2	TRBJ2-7	CASSLRAGLSYEQYF
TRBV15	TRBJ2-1	CATSRWAGSSYNEQFF
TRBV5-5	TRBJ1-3	CASSQDPGNTIYF
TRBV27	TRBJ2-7	CASSLRSGSTYEQYF
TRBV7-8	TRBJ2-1	CASSFGLATNEQFF
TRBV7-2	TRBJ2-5	CASSLRTGGAQYF